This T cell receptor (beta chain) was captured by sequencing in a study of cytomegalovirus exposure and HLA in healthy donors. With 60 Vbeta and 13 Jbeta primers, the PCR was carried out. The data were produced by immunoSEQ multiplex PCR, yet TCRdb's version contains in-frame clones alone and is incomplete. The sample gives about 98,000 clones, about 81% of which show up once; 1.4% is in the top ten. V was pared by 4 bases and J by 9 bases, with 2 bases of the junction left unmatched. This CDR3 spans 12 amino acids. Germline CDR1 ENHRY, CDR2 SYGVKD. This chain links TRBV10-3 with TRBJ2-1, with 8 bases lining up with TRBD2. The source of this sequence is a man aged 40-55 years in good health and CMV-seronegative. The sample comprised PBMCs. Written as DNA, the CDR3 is TGTGCCATCAGTGCCGGGACTAGTGAGCAGTTCTTC. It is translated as CAISAGTSEQFF.